This TCR beta chain was captured by sequencing in a study of cytomegalovirus exposure and HLA in healthy donors. Among the 110 or so subjects of the validation cohort, separate from the approximately 700-subject first cohort, were the donors. Broader study findings: Researchers catalogued approximately 170 TCR beta chains as cytomegalovirus-associated. First-cohort TCR clusters tended to co-occur in the approximately 110 validation repertoires, a later analysis found.

CDR3 length: 15 residues. Trimming removed 7 bases from V and 4 bases from J; junction bases left unmatched: 11. CDR1 LNHDA and CDR2 SQIVND come from the germline V gene (reference sequence). Method: immunoSEQ multiplex PCR; TCRdb's copy keeps in-frame clones and lacks some. This sample has 260,000 or so clones, with more than 75% found just once. Concerning this clone: Its antigen remains unknown.

The sequence derives from a woman under 30 in good health and CMV-seronegative. The sample comprised PBMCs. The V and J genes are TRBV19 and TRBJ1-2; 8 bases are a match to TRBD1. The CDR3 sequence is CASMWTGPSSYGYTF. CDR3 sequence (DNA): TGTGCCAGTATGTGGACAGGGCCTAGTAGCTATGGCTACACCTTC.